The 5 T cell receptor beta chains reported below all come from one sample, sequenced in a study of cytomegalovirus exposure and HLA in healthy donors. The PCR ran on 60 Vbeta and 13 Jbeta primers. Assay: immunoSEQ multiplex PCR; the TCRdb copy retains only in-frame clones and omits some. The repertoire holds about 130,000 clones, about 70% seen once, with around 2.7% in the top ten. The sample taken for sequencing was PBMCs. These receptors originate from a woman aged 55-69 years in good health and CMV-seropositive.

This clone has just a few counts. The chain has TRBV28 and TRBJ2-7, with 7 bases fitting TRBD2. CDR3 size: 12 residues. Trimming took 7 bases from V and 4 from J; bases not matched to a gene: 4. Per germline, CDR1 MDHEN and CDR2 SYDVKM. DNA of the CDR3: TGTGCCAGCACCTCGCGGGAGTACGAGCAGTACTTC. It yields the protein CASTSREYEQYF. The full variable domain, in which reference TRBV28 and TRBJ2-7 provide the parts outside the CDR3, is DVKVTQSSRYLVKRTGEKVFLECVQDMDHENMFWYRQDPGLGLRLIYFSYDVKMKEKGDIPEGYSVSREKKERFSLILESASTNQTSMYLCASTSREYEQYFGPGTRLTVT.

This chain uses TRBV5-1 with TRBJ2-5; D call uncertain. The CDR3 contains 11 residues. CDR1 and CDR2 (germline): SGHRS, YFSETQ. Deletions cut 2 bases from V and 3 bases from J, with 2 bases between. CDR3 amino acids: CASSFEETQYF. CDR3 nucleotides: TGCGCCAGCAGCTTCGAAGAGACCCAGTACTTC.

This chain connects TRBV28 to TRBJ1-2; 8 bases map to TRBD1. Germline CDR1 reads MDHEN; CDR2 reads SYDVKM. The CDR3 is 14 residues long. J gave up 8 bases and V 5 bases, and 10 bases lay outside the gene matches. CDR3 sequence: CASSTGTGPRGYTF. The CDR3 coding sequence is TGTGCCAGCAGTACCGGGACAGGCCCTAGGGGCTACACCTTC.

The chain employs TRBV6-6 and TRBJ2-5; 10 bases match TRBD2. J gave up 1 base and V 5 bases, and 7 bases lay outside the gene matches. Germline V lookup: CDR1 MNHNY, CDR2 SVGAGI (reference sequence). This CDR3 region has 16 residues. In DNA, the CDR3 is TGTGCCAGCAGTGGGTCCATAGCGGGGGGCCAAGAGACCCAGTACTTC. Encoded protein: CASSGSIAGGQETQYF.

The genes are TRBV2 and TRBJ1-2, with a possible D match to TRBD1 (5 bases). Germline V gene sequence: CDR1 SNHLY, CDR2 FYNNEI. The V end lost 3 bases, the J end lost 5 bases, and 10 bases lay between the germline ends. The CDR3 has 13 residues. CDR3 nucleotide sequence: TGTGCCAGCAGTGAGGGGGAGGTGTATGGCTACACCTTC. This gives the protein CASSEGEVYGYTF.